Below, 29 T cell receptor beta chains from the same sample are listed, as sequenced in a study of beta chain features in type 1 diabetes. Expressed TCRB transcripts were sequenced because the entire RNA isolate underwent reverse transcription. Libraries were prepared by immunoSEQ multiplex PCR; TCRdb keeps only in-frame clonotypes and omits some of them. This repertoire shows roughly 280,000 clones, less than 30% found once; its top ten account for roughly 0.011%. Their antigen targets remain unknown. Study observations and caveats: Among all four CD4+ subsets, Type 1 diabetes patients had TCRB CDR3s that were moderately but significantly shorter.

Sequencing was done on a sample of naive CD4+ T cells from blood. These receptors originate from a woman aged 25 to 45 with type 1 diabetes.

This clone occurred a few times. The chain recombines TRBV30 with TRBJ2-5; D unresolved. The CDR3 runs 13 residues. The germline V gene encodes CDR1 GTSNPN and CDR2 SVGIG (reference sequence). The V end was cut by 4 bases, the J end by 5 bases, with 14 bases between. CDR3 residues: CAWNFSPGETQYF. Here the CDR3 DNA reads TGTGCCTGGAACTTCTCTCCCGGGGAGACCCAGTACTTC. Variable domain in full (rest from reference TRBV30 and TRBJ2-5): SQTIHQWPATLVQPVGSPLSLECTVEGTSNPNLYWYRQAAGRGLQLLFYSVGIGQISSEVPQNLSASRPQDRQFILSSKKLLLSDSGFYLCAWNFSPGETQYFGPGTRLLVL.

V is TRBV30 and J is TRBJ2-6; D is unclear. Germline lookup yields CDR1 GTSNPN and CDR2 SVGIG (reference sequence). The CDR3 is 14 residues long. With 7 bases removed from V and 0 bases from J, the gap between germline ends came to 10 bases. Here the CDR3 DNA reads TGTGCCTCCCCGTCGGTCTCTGGGGCCAACGTCCTGACTTTC. The encoded protein is CASPSVSGANVLTF.

The chain employs TRBV7-9 and TRBJ1-1; no firm D call. The CDR3 totals 14 residues. V lost 3 bases, J lost 3 bases, and 11 bases lay in between. CDR1 SEHNR and CDR2 FQNEAQ come from the germline V gene (reference sequence). The chain's CDR3 is CASSFTGEHTEAFF. CDR3 nucleotide sequence: TGTGCCAGCAGCTTTACGGGTGAGCACACTGAAGCTTTCTTT.

The rearrangement joins TRBV15 to TRBJ1-5; no reliable D call. Germline V gives CDR1 LNHNV, CDR2 YYDKDF (reference sequence). CDR3 length equals 12 residues. Trimming stripped 0 bases from V and 7 bases from J, with 4 bases between. The CDR3 DNA reads TGTGCCACCAGCAGAGATAAACAGCCCCAGCATTTT. Amino acids: CATSRDKQPQHF.

This clone has a handful of counts. The V call is TRBV5-1, the J call TRBJ2-7; 8 bases match TRBD2. There are 16 residues in the CDR3. Unmatched junction bases numbered 9, after V lost 0 bases and J lost 4 bases. Germline V gene lookup returns CDR1 SGHRS and CDR2 YFSETQ. CDR3 nucleotide sequence: TGCGCCAGCAGCTTGGAGCGGGAGCGTCTCGGGTACGAGCAGTACTTC. Residues: CASSLERERLGYEQYF.

The CDR3 DNA sequence: TGTGCCAGCATTCCCCCGGGACAGGGTTCAGATACGCAGTATTTT. Amino acid sequence: CASIPPGQGSDTQYF. This sequence joins TRBV6-5 and TRBJ2-3; 9 positions match TRBD1. CDR1 and CDR2 from the germline V gene are MNHEY and SVGAGI. There are 15 residues in the CDR3. The V gene end was trimmed by 7 bases and the J gene end by 4 bases; junction bases not matched to a gene: 9.

The J gene is TRBJ1-4, the V gene TRBV4-1; D is uncertain. V lost 1 base, J lost 3 bases, and 9 bases lay in between. Germline lookup yields CDR1 MGHRA and CDR2 YSYEKL. This CDR3 has 15 amino acids. The CDR3 loop is CASSQVGSANEKLFF. In nucleotides, the CDR3 is TGCGCCAGCAGCCAAGTTGGCAGTGCTAATGAAAAACTGTTTTTT.

This clone was detected only a few times. The chain recombines TRBV29-1 with TRBJ2-2, with D hard to call. The CDR3 length is 13 residues. V was clipped by 6 bases and J by 2 bases, with 10 bases between them. Germline CDR1 and CDR2: SQVTM and ANQGSEA. As DNA, the CDR3 is TGCAGCGTCCTGGAGCTTAACACCGGGGAGCTGTTTTTT. Residues: CSVLELNTGELFF.

This clone was counted between two and nine times. The chain has TRBV7-3 and TRBJ2-6; the D gene is possibly TRBD1 (6 bases). The germline gives CDR1 SGHTA, CDR2 FQGTGA. This CDR3 contains 17 residues. V was trimmed by 5 bases and J by 4 bases, leaving 18 bases between them. CDR3 sequence: CASSPRTAPLGANVLTF. The CDR3 DNA sequence: TGTGCCAGCAGCCCCCGGACAGCTCCGCTAGGGGCCAACGTCCTGACTTTC. Filled out from reference TRBV7-3 and TRBJ2-6, the complete variable domain reads GAGVSQTPSNKVTEKGKYVELRCDPISGHTALYWYRQSLGQGPEFLIYFQGTGAADDSGLPNDRFFAVRPEGSVSTLKIQRTERGDSAVYLCASSPRTAPLGANVLTFGAGSRLTVL.

J is TRBJ1-4 and V is TRBV4-2, with D possibly matching TRBD1 (5 bases). The V end was cut by 2 bases, the J end by 5 bases, with 15 bases between. The CDR3 is 16 residues long. The germline V gene has CDR1 LGHNA and CDR2 YNFKEQ. This CDR3 is CASSQLDSRMNEKLFF. The CDR3 nucleotides read TGTGCCAGCAGCCAACTTGACAGTCGTATGAATGAAAAACTGTTTTTT.

The rearrangement uses TRBV19 and TRBJ2-1; 8 bases line up with TRBD2. The V gene's germline CDR1 is LNHDA and CDR2 SQIVND (reference sequence). This CDR3 is built from 15 residues. Trimming at V came to 3 bases and at J to 6 bases, leaving 7 bases not matched to a gene. CDR3 residues: CASSIPSGGVNEQFF. As DNA, the CDR3 is TGTGCCAGTAGTATCCCTTCGGGAGGGGTCAATGAGCAGTTCTTC.

The chain is built from TRBV19 and TRBJ2-7; a possible D gene is TRBD1 (6 bases). Germline V gene data show CDR1 as LNHDA and CDR2 as SQIVND (reference sequence). The CDR3 is 12 amino acids. V gave up 6 bases and J gave up 5 bases, with 11 bases separating them. The CDR3 DNA reads TGTGCCAGTAGAGGGACACCCGACGAGCAGTACTTC. Translation gives CASRGTPDEQYF.

The V call is TRBV9, the J call TRBJ2-1; the D gene is possibly TRBD2 (5 bases). V was clipped by 2 bases and J by 8 bases, with 23 bases between them. The CDR3 loop spans 17 amino acids. CDR1 and CDR2 from the germline V gene are SGDLS and YYNGEE. The chain's CDR3 is CASSVRPAHRGSDEQFF. Written as DNA, the CDR3 is TGTGCCAGCAGCGTCAGACCAGCGCACAGAGGGTCGGATGAGCAGTTCTTC.

The rearrangement joins TRBV18 to TRBJ2-1; D remains ambiguous. The CDR3 totals 14 residues. Between the trimmed V and J ends, which lost 6 bases and 3 bases, there was a span of 12 bases. Germline CDR1 is KGHSH and CDR2 is LQKENI. The chain's CDR3 is CASSLTSNYNEQFF. The CDR3 DNA reads TGTGCCAGCTCCTTGACTTCTAACTACAATGAGCAGTTCTTC.

This clone was seen only a few times. The chain is built from TRBV11-2 and TRBJ2-5; 7 positions match TRBD2. The trim removed 6 bases at V and 7 bases at J, leaving 14 bases unmatched. The germline V gene encodes CDR1 SGHAT and CDR2 FQNNGV. The CDR3 sequence is 15 residues long. In DNA, the CDR3 is TGTGCCAGCAGGCCTCCGGGACTACGAAGCGGGACCCAGTACTTC. Amino acids: CASRPPGLRSGTQYF.

This clone was seen a handful of times. This rearrangement joins TRBV9 to TRBJ2-1; 13 bases line up with TRBD2. The J segment lost 8 bases and the V segment lost 4 bases, leaving 6 bases of the junction unmatched. Germline V lookup: CDR1 SGDLS, CDR2 YYNGEE. This CDR3 is 15 amino acids long. Here the CDR3 reads CASSPRLAGGYEQFF. Written as DNA, the CDR3 is TGTGCCAGCAGCCCCCGACTAGCGGGAGGCTATGAGCAGTTCTTC.

The chain uses TRBV6-1 and TRBJ1-5, with TRBD1 matching over 7 bases. Germline trimming cut 3 bases from V and 6 bases from J; bases unmatched to any gene: 11. The CDR3 extends over 16 amino acids. Germline V gene data show CDR1 as MNHNS and CDR2 as SASEGT. The CDR3 sequence: CASSEEPRQGSQPQHF. CDR3 nucleotide sequence: TGTGCCAGCAGTGAGGAACCAAGACAGGGAAGTCAGCCCCAGCATTTT.

V and J are TRBV29-1 and TRBJ1-3, with 7 bases that match TRBD1. V was clipped by 5 bases and J by 2 bases; unmatched bases: 3. The CDR3 is 13 amino acids. Looked up from germline, CDR1 is SQVTM and CDR2 is ANQGSEA. CDR3 DNA: TGCAGCGTTATTACAGGGGCTGGAAACACCATATATTTT. It encodes CSVITGAGNTIYF.

This clone was counted between two and nine times. The rearrangement uses TRBV18 and TRBJ1-5, with TRBD1 matching over 9 bases. In germline, CDR1 is KGHSH, CDR2 LQKENI. The CDR3 is made up of 15 amino acids. With V trimmed by 1 base and J by 6 bases, 4 bases remained unmatched. CDR3 sequence reads: CASSPQQGASQPQHF. CDR3 in DNA: TGTGCCAGCTCACCACAACAGGGGGCGAGTCAGCCCCAGCATTTT.

The rearrangement joins TRBV5-1 to TRBJ2-5, with TRBD2 as a possible D gene (6 bases). The V end lost 0 bases, the J end lost 2 bases, and 14 bases lay between the germline ends. Looked up from germline, CDR1 is SGHRS and CDR2 is YFSETQ. This CDR3 has 16 amino acids. The CDR3 protein is CASSLVASADQETQYF. The DNA for the CDR3 is TGCGCCAGCAGCTTGGTGGCTAGCGCTGATCAAGAGACCCAGTACTTC.

There are a few counts of this clone. The genes are TRBV7-9 and TRBJ2-4; TRBD2 might be the D (6 bases). V was trimmed by 3 bases and J by 0 bases, leaving 6 bases between them. Germline V gene lookup returns CDR1 SEHNR and CDR2 FQNEAQ (reference sequence). This CDR3 region has 14 residues. The CDR3 sequence: CASSFGGAKNIQYF. CDR3 coding DNA: TGTGCCAGCAGCTTCGGGGGAGCCAAAAACATTCAGTACTTC.

The rearrangement joins TRBV19 to TRBJ2-1; D may be TRBD2 (5 bases). Germline lookup yields CDR1 LNHDA and CDR2 SQIVND (reference sequence). V was shortened by 5 bases and J by 5 bases, with 19 bases between the two germline ends. The CDR3 sequence is 16 residues long. In DNA, the CDR3 is TGTGCCAGTAGTTCGACCTCGGGATGGAGGAACAATGAGCAGTTCTTC. It encodes CASSSTSGWRNNEQFF.

This clone was observed a few times. The genes are TRBV11-2 and TRBJ2-1; 13 positions agree with TRBD2. V lost 1 base, J lost 7 bases, and 4 bases stayed unmatched. This CDR3 contains 16 residues. The germline gives CDR1 SGHAT, CDR2 FQNNGV. For the CDR3, the DNA is TGTGCCAGCAGCTTAGGGACTAGCGGGAGTACGAATGAGCAGTTCTTC. Translation gives CASSLGTSGSTNEQFF.

The rearrangement joins TRBV5-1 to TRBJ2-5; D is possibly TRBD1 (5 bases). V lost 4 bases and J 5 bases, leaving 15 bases between the germline ends. The CDR3 is 14 amino acids. Germline V gene sequence: CDR1 SGHRS, CDR2 YFSETQ. The CDR3 DNA reads TGCGCCAGCAGCCGTGACAGCGACGGGGAGACCCAGTACTTC. The encoded protein is CASSRDSDGETQYF.

This chain joins TRBV30 and TRBJ2-2; 10 nucleotides agree with TRBD2. The germline V gene has CDR1 GTSNPN and CDR2 SVGIG (reference sequence). CDR3 length: 15 amino acids. The V gene end was trimmed by 4 bases and the J gene end by 8 bases; junction bases not matched to a gene: 10. CDR3 nucleotides: TGTGCCTGGAAGATGGTAGCGGGAGGATTTGGGGAGCTGTTTTTT. Its translation: CAWKMVAGGFGELFF.

This clone was seen only a few times. The V gene is TRBV25-1, the J gene TRBJ2-4; the D gene is possibly TRBD1 (6 bases). CDR3 length equals 15 residues. Germline V gene lookup returns CDR1 MGHDK and CDR2 SYGVNS. The V gene lost 3 bases and the J gene lost 9 bases, with 18 bases spanning the gap. The CDR3 spells CASSDGDIALSIQYF. Here the CDR3 DNA reads TGTGCCAGCAGTGATGGGGACATCGCCTTGAGCATTCAGTACTTC.

V usage is TRBV10-3 and J usage is TRBJ2-3, with TRBD1 identical over 8 bases. CDR3 length equals 13 residues. CDR1 is ENHRY, CDR2 SYGVKD, per germline. V was clipped by 7 bases and J by 3 bases; unmatched bases: 3. CDR3 protein: CAITDRATDTQYF. In DNA, the CDR3 is TGTGCCATCACGGACAGGGCGACAGATACGCAGTATTTT.

This clone has just a few counts. Other DNA variants within this sample encode the same CDR3. The chain is built from TRBV18 and TRBJ2-7; 8 bases fit TRBD1. This CDR3 has 13 amino acids. The junction had 2 bases not matched to a gene; V was cut back by 2 bases and J by 5 bases. CDR1 is KGHSH, CDR2 LQKENI, per germline. The CDR3 sequence is CASSPGTGNEQYF. The CDR3 DNA follows: TGTGCCAGCTCACCAGGGACAGGAAACGAGCAGTACTTC.

The chain links TRBV2 to TRBJ1-1; the D is unclear. The CDR3 is 13 amino acids. The V gene's germline CDR1 is SNHLY and CDR2 FYNNEI. Trimming cost V 4 bases and J 5 bases, with 11 bases left between them. Here the CDR3 DNA reads TGTGCCAGCAGTGTCCGGGGAGGAACTGAAGCTTTCTTT. Translated, it gives CASSVRGGTEAFF.